This TCR beta chain comes out of a study of T-cell memory formation after mild COVID-19. At the level of the study: TCR clusters were largely donor specific. Study-wide results and caveats: Second-wave clones that peaked on day 37 lacked confirmed SARS-CoV-2 specificity. The pre-infection memory compartment contained some responding clones, suggesting cross-reactive memory joined. CD4+ contracting clones were mainly CM and EM; CD8+ ones, EMRA.

A single record per CDR3 protein comes from TCRdb applying MiXCR to the 5' RACE reads. The table lists some 40,000 distinct CDR3 sequences, 5% to 7% of them singletons. This clonotype was seen ten or more times. Its cognate antigen is unknown. From germline, CDR1 is SGDLS and CDR2 YYNGEE. The ends lost 3 bases at V and 5 bases at J; junction bases unmatched: 13. The CDR3 extends over 16 amino acids. J is TRBJ2-7 and V is TRBV9; 8 bases align to TRBD2. The sequence was collected from an adult who had mild COVID-19 (a few samples of this study predate the infection). Cell type and time point are not known. Sequences were obtained from PBMCs or a T cell subset sorted from them (not recorded which). The CDR3 DNA sequence: TGTGCCAGCAGCGCCTCAACCGGGGGGGCGTCTAACGAGCAGTACTTC. Translated, it gives CASSASTGGASNEQYF.